Below, one T cell receptor (beta chain) is given with its context. This entry comes from a study of blood T cell repertoires in COVID-19. On the study more broadly: Specimens from acute and convalescent COVID-19 originated in the United States, Italy and Spain. T cells, B-cell-depleted T cells, or PBMCs provided the cDNA or gDNA that served as material.

Authors' analysis steps: Researchers report that nucleated cell counts were estimated from reference gene primer amplification. Sequenced by immunoSEQ multiplex PCR; TCRdb stores in-frame clones only, minus some. That table gives V, J and clone size, and the DNA gave D and trimming. The table lists 120,000 or so clones, approximately 87% of them singletons. CDR1 is SGHRS and CDR2 is YFSETQ in the germline V gene. J gave up 3 bases and V 2 bases, and 6 bases lay outside the gene matches. The CDR3 loop spans 15 amino acids. The clonotype was recovered from a man between 65 and 80 years old who had recovered from COVID-19. This chain connects TRBV5-1 to TRBJ2-5, with 8 nucleotides matching TRBD2. The sequenced material came from peripheral blood. The chain's CDR3 is CASSFFGGAEETQYF. In DNA form, the CDR3 reads TGCGCCAGCAGCTTCTTCGGGGGGGCGGAAGAGACCCAGTACTTC.